This TCR beta chain appears in the sequencing data of a study of shared clonotypes between healthy human individuals. For the study at large: The cohort had two women and three men, ages 18 to 49.

The CDR3 extends over 11 amino acids. CDR1 is DFQATT, CDR2 SNEGSKA, per germline (reference sequence). V shed 6 bases and J shed 1 base, with 7 bases lying between them. This clone has a single count. The antigen is unknown. This likely reflects a read error, since a far larger clone is one base away. At the DNA level, this CDR3 is encoded by other sequences in the same sample as well. Points from the study as a whole: Few donors limited the genetic and exposure-history diversity represented.

The genomic DNA of each subset was split evenly across several immunoSEQ plates. As handled by the study authors: ImmunoSEQ output lacked quality scores and full-length reads, limiting matched filtering. Measured with immunoSEQ multiplex PCR; TCRdb has only the in-frame clones, and not every one. V and J calls and clone size are given by that table; D and trimming were obtained from the DNA. The sample holds about 490,000 clones, approximately 79% seen once. What was sequenced was PBMCs. The V and J genes are TRBV20-1 and TRBJ2-7, with D possibly matching TRBD2 (6 bases). This clonotype originated in a woman in her thirties or forties in good health. Some clones in this sample may be carry-over from other donors' samples. CDR3 in DNA: TGCAGTGCGGAGGGGTCCTACGAGCAGTACTTC. Its protein is CSAEGSYEQYF.